This T cell receptor (beta chain) originates from a study of blood T cell repertoires in COVID-19. Study background: COVID-19 samples, acute and convalescent, were from the United States, Italy and Spain. PBMCs, B-cell-depleted T cells, or T cells were the source of the cDNA or gDNA that made up the material.

Germline assignment: CDR1 KGHDR and CDR2 SFDVKD. The CDR3 extends over 17 amino acids. The V end was cut by 1 base, the J end by 1 base, with 14 bases between. TCRdb's copy holds only in-frame clones and misses some; the assay was immunoSEQ multiplex PCR. Of about 26,000 clones detected, 80% to 95% appear once; the ten largest clones hold roughly 2.8%. The receptor was isolated from a human donor in a cohort sampled during active COVID-19. Sequencing was done on a sample of peripheral blood. The genes are TRBV24-1 and TRBJ2-3; the D gene is possibly TRBD2 (6 bases). Here the CDR3 reads CATSDLWRGEGTDTQYF. The CDR3 nucleotides read TGTGCCACCAGTGATTTATGGAGGGGAGAGGGCACAGATACGCAGTATTTT.